This entry describes one T cell receptor beta chain. The data belong to a study of blood T cell repertoires in COVID-19. Study-level background: Samples representing acute and convalescent COVID-19 were sourced from the United States, Italy and Spain. PBMCs, B-cell-depleted T cells, or T cells were the source of the cDNA or gDNA that made up the material.

The CDR3 is made up of 16 amino acids. V dropped 3 bases and J dropped 9 bases, with 22 bases sitting between them. CDR1 and CDR2 from the germline V gene are SGDLS and YYNGEE. In the original analysis: Reference gene primers were amplified, and this amplification served to estimate nucleated cell counts. The method was immunoSEQ multiplex PCR; TCRdb's version includes in-frame clones alone and lacks a portion of them. That table is the source of V, J and clone size, and D and trimming were worked out from the DNA. The sample contains over 200,000 clones, 65% to 85% of which appear only once. This chain uses TRBV9 with TRBJ2-1; the D gene is possibly TRBD2 (5 bases). Sequencing was carried out using peripheral blood. This TCR was sampled from a man aged 80 or over with acute or convalescent COVID-19. The DNA of the CDR3 is TGTGCCAGCAGCGGTCCCCCCTCCACCTCTGCGGGTGAGCAGTTCTTC. Amino acid sequence: CASSGPPSTSAGEQFF.